The 25 T cell receptor beta chains reported below all come from one sample, sequenced in a study of T cell responses to AZD1222 COVID-19 vaccine. Sequencing was performed with immunoSEQ multiplex PCR; in TCRdb, only in-frame clones are kept and a portion is missing. There are 95,000 to 110,000 clones in the sample; roughly nine tenths occur only once, and around 4.9% lies in the top ten. Sequenced here: peripheral blood, sampled 28 days after the second AZD1222 dose. Source of these receptors: an adult who received the AZD1222 COVID-19 vaccine.

The rearrangement joins TRBV11-2 to TRBJ2-1, with D perhaps being TRBD1 or TRBD2 (6 bases each). Trimming took off 0 bases at V and 4 bases at J, with 16 bases between the two ends. Germline CDR1 SGHAT, CDR2 FQNNGV. This CDR3 has 17 residues. The CDR3 nucleotides are TGTGCCAGCAGCTTAGAAGTTGGAGGGGGGACATACAATGAGCAGTTCTTC. This sequence encodes CASSLEVGGGTYNEQFF.

This sequence joins TRBV5-4 and TRBJ1-1; 7 bases are shared with TRBD1. CDR1 and CDR2 (germline): SGHNT, YYREEE (reference sequence). This CDR3 has 18 amino acids. With 0 bases clipped from V and 0 bases from J, the junction kept 11 bases outside the gene matches. CDR3 nucleotide sequence: TGTGCCAGCAGCTTGGGGGGTTCAACAGGGGTCATGAACACTGAAGCTTTCTTT. It codes for CASSLGGSTGVMNTEAFF.

This clone was seen just once. The rearrangement joins TRBV3-1 (or the pseudogene TRBV3-2) to TRBJ2-7; possibly TRBD1 for D (5 bases). This CDR3 is built from 14 residues. CDR1 is LGHDT, CDR2 YNNKEL, per germline (reference sequence). Trimming cost V 0 bases and J 5 bases, with 11 bases left between them. Here the CDR3 DNA reads TGTGCCAGCAGCCAAGAGAGGAACAGGAACGAGCAGTACTTC. This sequence encodes CASSQERNRNEQYF.

The genes are TRBV5-1 and TRBJ2-7; D could derive from TRBD1 or TRBD2 (5 bases each). The germline V gene has CDR1 SGHRS and CDR2 YFSETQ. V lost 0 bases and J lost 2, with 12 bases in between. This CDR3 region has 15 residues. CDR3 nucleotide sequence: TGCGCCAGCAGCTTGGAGAGGGGTCCTACCTACGAGCAGTACTTC. Translating it yields CASSLERGPTYEQYF.

The chain has TRBV6-1 and TRBJ1-5; D may be TRBD1 (5 bases). V gave up 0 bases and J gave up 4 bases, with 10 bases separating them. The CDR3 contains 15 residues. Germline-derived CDR1 and CDR2 are MNHNS and SASEGT. CDR3: CASSEATWGNQPQHF. Here the CDR3 DNA reads TGTGCCAGCAGTGAAGCGACATGGGGGAATCAGCCCCAGCATTTT.

A single count supports this clone. The chain has TRBV18 and TRBJ1-1; TRBD1 might be the D (6 bases). The CDR3 runs 14 residues. Trimming cost V 4 bases and J 1 base, with 10 bases left between them. The germline gives CDR1 KGHSH, CDR2 LQKENI. CDR3 DNA: TGTGCCAGCTCACGCCGGGACAAGAACACTGAAGCTTTCTTT. This translates into CASSRRDKNTEAFF.

The chain uses TRBV11-2 and TRBJ1-4, with a tentative D call TRBD1 (6 bases). The V gene's germline CDR1 is SGHAT and CDR2 FQNNGV. CDR3 size: 17 residues. V lost 4 bases and J lost 4, with 19 bases in between. The CDR3 DNA follows: TGTGCCAGCAGCTCCCCGGGACATCAAGGGGGTAATGAAAAACTGTTTTTT. It is translated as CASSSPGHQGGNEKLFF.

The CDR3, as DNA: TGTGCCATCAGTGAATGGGACTCAGGAAACTATGGCTACACCTTC. It translates to CAISEWDSGNYGYTF. The gene calls are TRBV10-3 and TRBJ1-2, with D possibly TRBD1 on 5 matching bases. The CDR3 is 15 amino acids. CDR1 and CDR2 (germline): ENHRY, SYGVKD. Trimming removed 3 bases at V and 2 bases at J, with 13 bases between.

This chain connects TRBV18 to TRBJ2-3; D gene uncertain. V was clipped by 0 bases and J by 3 bases, with 19 bases between them. The CDR3 is 18 amino acids. Germline V gene data show CDR1 as KGHSH and CDR2 as LQKENI. CDR3: CASSPPNRAARRTDTQYF. In nucleotides, the CDR3 is TGTGCCAGCTCACCACCCAATCGGGCAGCCCGGCGGACAGATACGCAGTATTTT.

The chain combines TRBV19 with TRBJ2-2; 9 bases align to TRBD1. Germline values: CDR1 LNHDA, CDR2 SQIVND (reference sequence). V dropped 8 bases and J dropped 4; count of bases not matched to a gene: 8. CDR3 length equals 15 residues. The CDR3 spells CASYPGQGVTGELFF. DNA for the CDR3: TGTGCCAGTTACCCGGGACAGGGTGTCACCGGGGAGCTGTTTTTT.

This clone has more than one count but fewer than ten. The rearrangement uses TRBV27 and TRBJ1-2, with 7 bases that match TRBD1. Germline V gene lookup returns CDR1 MNHEY and CDR2 SMNVEV (reference sequence). Losses at the gene ends were 0 bases for V and 7 bases for J; bases not matched to a gene: 11. The CDR3 is 16 residues long. The CDR3 region is CASSLSGWGQLGGYTF. The CDR3, as DNA: TGTGCCAGCAGTTTATCTGGGTGGGGACAGTTAGGTGGCTACACCTTC.

The table lists this clone with a count of one. The V call is TRBV2, the J call TRBJ1-2; D is ambiguous. Trimming pared 1 base from V and 5 bases from J, leaving 8 bases between. Germline V lookup: CDR1 SNHLY, CDR2 FYNNEI. This CDR3 is 13 amino acids long. CDR3 in DNA: TGTGCCAGCAGTGAAGTCCCTTCATATGGCTACACCTTC. This encodes CASSEVPSYGYTF.

The chain couples TRBV7-2 to TRBJ1-5; TRBD1 matches 8 bases. Trimming at V came to 8 bases and at J to 4 bases, leaving 7 bases not matched to a gene. Germline V gene lookup returns CDR1 SGHTA and CDR2 FQGNSA. The CDR3 consists of 14 residues. The CDR3 spells CASAGQGLNQPQHF. Written as DNA, the CDR3 is TGTGCCAGCGCCGGACAGGGCCTAAATCAGCCCCAGCATTTT.

The genes are TRBV7-2 and TRBJ1-2; 11 bases agree with TRBD1. The V and J ends lost 3 bases and 6 bases, in that order; junction bases with no gene match: 12. The V gene's germline CDR1 is SGHTA and CDR2 FQGNSA. The CDR3 runs 17 residues. CDR3 loop: CASSFRIGTGGGDGYTF. CDR3 DNA sequence: TGTGCCAGCAGCTTCAGAATCGGGACAGGGGGTGGAGATGGCTACACCTTC.

The chain is built from TRBV6-4 and TRBJ2-2; 7 positions agree with TRBD1. The CDR3 has 16 amino acids. In germline, CDR1 is MRHNA, CDR2 SNTAGT. V lost 10 bases, J lost 2 bases, and 13 bases stayed unmatched. CDR3 bases: TGTGCCACACTAGAGTCGGCAGGGGGTAACACCGGGGAGCTGTTTTTT. Protein sequence: CATLESAGGNTGELFF.

The chain uses TRBV5-4 and TRBJ2-5; D uncertain. With 3 bases removed from V and 1 base from J, the gap between germline ends came to 1 base. CDR1 SGHNT and CDR2 YYREEE come from the germline V gene (reference sequence). The CDR3 contains 11 residues. CDR3 region: CASSSQETQYF. The DNA for the CDR3 is TGTGCCAGCAGCTCCCAAGAGACCCAGTACTTC.

V is TRBV19 and J is TRBJ2-7; TRBD1 is a possible D gene (5 bases). The CDR3 sequence is 15 residues long. Germline CDR1 reads LNHDA; CDR2 reads SQIVND (reference sequence). With 4 bases removed from V and 3 bases from J, the gap between germline ends came to 16 bases. The CDR3 sequence: CASSTGHAGLYEQYF. In DNA form, the CDR3 reads TGTGCCAGTAGTACTGGACATGCCGGCCTCTACGAGCAGTACTTC.

V is TRBV6-4 and J is TRBJ2-7; 7 bases fit TRBD2. CDR1 MRHNA and CDR2 SNTAGT come from the germline V gene. Germline trimming cut 6 bases from V and 7 bases from J; bases unmatched to any gene: 12. CDR3 length equals 14 residues. The CDR3 loop is CASSPTATGGEQYF. The CDR3 nucleotides are TGTGCCAGCAGCCCGACAGCGACGGGGGGTGAGCAGTACTTC.

The rearrangement uses TRBV28 and TRBJ1-1; possibly TRBD1 for D (5 bases). There are 12 residues in the CDR3. The germline V gene encodes CDR1 MDHEN and CDR2 SYDVKM. V shed 5 bases and J shed 10 bases, with 14 bases lying between them. The CDR3 nucleotides are TGTGCCAGCAGTCCGCGGGGGGGGAGAGCTTTCTTT. It is translated as CASSPRGGRAFF.

The chain couples TRBV19 to TRBJ1-5; a possible D gene is TRBD1 (6 bases). In germline, CDR1 is LNHDA, CDR2 SQIVND (reference sequence). The CDR3 runs 15 residues. The germline V and J ends were trimmed by 4 bases and 6 bases, with 16 bases remaining between them. This chain's CDR3 is CASSKWGPLSQPQHF. CDR3 coding DNA: TGTGCCAGTAGTAAGTGGGGGCCCCTCTCTCAGCCCCAGCATTTT.

The chain carries TRBV9 and TRBJ2-7, with 7 bases fitting TRBD2. CDR3 size: 15 residues. V was pared by 1 base and J by 2 bases, with 6 bases of the junction left unmatched. The germline gives CDR1 SGDLS, CDR2 YYNGEE. CDR3 nucleotide sequence: TGTGCCAGCAGCGTATCGGCGGGGGAAACCTACGAGCAGTACTTC. This sequence encodes CASSVSAGETYEQYF.

This chain joins TRBV11-2 and TRBJ2-7; D possibly uses TRBD1 or TRBD2 (5 bases each). CDR3 length: 15 residues. Trimming shortened V by 0 bases and J by 2 bases, and 11 bases separated the two germline ends. Germline values: CDR1 SGHAT, CDR2 FQNNGV. The CDR3: CASSLDPGPTYEQYF. In DNA, the CDR3 is TGTGCCAGCAGCTTAGATCCGGGACCGACCTACGAGCAGTACTTC.

This chain connects TRBV5-4 to TRBJ2-3; 10 bases fit TRBD2. Trimming cost V 4 bases and J 0 bases; bases outside gene matches: 14. CDR3 length: 19 amino acids. Germline V gives CDR1 SGHNT, CDR2 YYREEE (reference sequence). The CDR3 region has the DNA TGTGCCAGCAGCGGGGGGCCTAGCGGGGGAACACCTAGCACAGATACGCAGTATTTT. Its protein product is CASSGGPSGGTPSTDTQYF.

This chain connects TRBV3-1 (or the pseudogene TRBV3-2) to TRBJ2-5; D is undetermined. Germline lookup yields CDR1 LGHDT and CDR2 YNNKEL (reference sequence). CDR3 length: 12 amino acids. The germline V and J ends were trimmed by 4 bases and 1 base, with 4 bases remaining between them. The CDR3 nucleotides read TGTGCCAGCAGCCCCCTCCAAGAGACCCAGTACTTC. Its translation: CASSPLQETQYF.

This sequence joins TRBV21-1 and TRBJ2-7; no check of the table's D call, TRBD2, against the DNA was made. TRBV21-1 is an annotated pseudogene. The CDR3 spans 20 residues. For the CDR3, the DNA is TGTGCCAGCAGCAAAGGTGGGCTAGGCGGGGGGGCCGAAAAAATTTACGAGCAGTACTTC. It codes for CASSKGGLGGGAEKIYEQYF.